The rows below give T cell receptor beta chains drawn from one sample of a study of blood T cells in healthy people across ages. MiXCR, run by TCRdb on the 5' RACE reads, gives a single entry per CDR3 protein. Of roughly 1 million distinct CDR3 sequences in the sample, 20% to 25% are singletons; the top ten hold 0.65% to 0.75%. This sample was also put to use in a study of T cells of mothers and their children.

Sequenced: blood. Receptors were obtained from a girl aged 2 to 9 in good health. The CDR3 runs from the conserved cysteine through the conserved F or W. Each record gives: CDR3 length, V gene, J gene, clone size, D gene, CDR3 DNA, CDR3 protein. A D gene is named only where the DNA matches it firmly. The size entry is marked missing in some rows and otherwise reads once, few, many or a size class.

16	TRBV5-1	TRBJ2-7	NA	NA	TGCGCCAGCAGCTTGAGGCTAGCGCAAAATTCCTACGAGCAGTACTTC	CASSLRLAQNSYEQYF
15	TRBV20-1	TRBJ1-4	few	TRBD1	TGCAGTGCTAGAGATCCCCGACAGGGCAAAGAAAAACTGTTTTTT	CSARDPRQGKEKLFF
14	TRBV6-2/TRBV6-3	TRBJ1-1	NA	NA	TGTGCCAGCAGTCGGGACGAGGTCGACACTGAAGCTTTCTTT	CASSRDEVDTEAFF
15	TRBV18	TRBJ2-5	few	NA	TGTGCCAGCTCACCTAAGAGGACTTTCCAAGAGACCCAGTACTTC	CASSPKRTFQETQYF
17	TRBV5-1	TRBJ2-3	NA	NA	TGCGCCAGCAGCTTCCCTGACTACCTCGACCCCACAGATACGCAGTATTTT	CASSFPDYLDPTDTQYF
15	TRBV20-1	TRBJ1-4	few	NA	TGCAGTGCTAGACAGCGTAGGGCAACTAATGAAAAACTGTTTTTT	CSARQRRATNEKLFF
15	TRBV9	TRBJ1-1	NA	NA	TGTGCCAGCAGCGTCGGACCAAAGGGAGACACTGAAGCTTTCTTT	CASSVGPKGDTEAFF
15	TRBV7-9	TRBJ1-4	few	TRBD1	TGTGCCAGCAGCATACCAGGGGGAATAGAAGAAAAACTGTTTTTT	CASSIPGGIEEKLFF
16	TRBV6-6	TRBJ2-3	NA	TRBD2	TGTGCCAGCAGTTACTCGAACGGGGGGGGCACAGATACGCAGTATTTT	CASSYSNGGGTDTQYF
16	TRBV2	TRBJ2-4	NA	TRBD1	TGTGCCAGCAGTGAAGCGCTTTTCGGGACAGAAAACATTCAGTACTTC	CASSEALFGTENIQYF
15	TRBV15	TRBJ2-1	NA	NA	TGTGCCACCAGCAGAGATCTGGACGGTTACAATGAGCAGTTCTTC	CATSRDLDGYNEQFF
16	TRBV12-3/TRBV12-4	TRBJ1-2	few	NA	TGTGCCAGCAGCCCTACTACTACAGGGAAGGGGGATGGCTACACCTTC	CASSPTTTGKGDGYTF
16	TRBV2	TRBJ2-2	few	NA	TGTGCCAGCACTAACCCGACAGGCCCCAACACCGGGGAGCTGTTTTTT	CASTNPTGPNTGELFF
14	TRBV7-2	TRBJ2-4	many	NA	TGTGCCAGCAGCTTCAGGCTAGCCAAAAACATTCAGTACTTC	CASSFRLAKNIQYF
16	TRBV28	TRBJ2-1	few	NA	TGTGCCAGCAGTCCCCCGGGGACCCAGATTTACAATGAGCAGTTCTTC	CASSPPGTQIYNEQFF
16	TRBV12-3/TRBV12-4	TRBJ1-5	NA	NA	TGTGCCAGCAGTCCCGGGCCTGCAGGAAGCAATCAGCCCCAGCATTTT	CASSPGPAGSNQPQHF
19	TRBV12-3/TRBV12-4	TRBJ2-5	NA	NA	TGTGCCAGCAGTTATGTACGCCGGGGGGCTTTAGATGGTCAAGAGACCCAGTACTTC	CASSYVRRGALDGQETQYF
13	TRBV7-2	TRBJ1-1	NA	NA	TGTGCCAGCAGCGCCCCGGGAGCCCGAGAAGCTTTCTTT	CASSAPGAREAFF
16	TRBV3-1	TRBJ2-1	few	TRBD2	TGTGCCAGCAGCCAAGCTGAACTAGCGAGGATCCATGAGCAGTTCTTC	CASSQAELARIHEQFF
17	TRBV21-1	TRBJ1-1	few	NA	TGTGCCAGCAGCAAAGCGCGATCGGTCAGTGGGAACACTGAAGCTTTCTTT	CASSKARSVSGNTEAFF
12	TRBV20-1	TRBJ2-1	NA	NA	TGCAGTGCTAGAGATGCGGGGTTTGAGCAGTTCTTC	CSARDAGFEQFF
12	TRBV19	TRBJ1-1	few	NA	TGTGCCAGTAGTCAATACCCACCTGAAGCTTTCTTT	CASSQYPPEAFF
13	TRBV10-2	TRBJ2-5	NA	TRBD2	TGCGCCAGCGATCCGGGAGGGACGGAGACCCAGTACTTC	CASDPGGTETQYF
15	TRBV4-1	TRBJ2-7	NA	TRBD1	TGCGCCAGCAGTCCGGACGGGACAGGTCACTACGAGCAGTACTTC	CASSPDGTGHYEQYF
14	TRBV9	TRBJ1-4	few	NA	TGTGCCAGCAGCCAAGGGTCTTCAGGTGAAAAACTGTTTTTT	CASSQGSSGEKLFF
16	TRBV19	TRBJ2-1	few	NA	TGTGCCAGTAGTCCGGGCGGGACGACCTTGGAGGATGAGCAGTTCTTC	CASSPGGTTLEDEQFF
13	TRBV9	TRBJ1-2	few	NA	TGTGCCAGCACCTATCGTCTCGCCTATGGCTACACCTTC	CASTYRLAYGYTF
13	TRBV20-1	TRBJ2-5	few	NA	TGCAGTGCTGGGCTTAGCTCACTAGAGACCCAGTACTTC	CSAGLSSLETQYF
13	TRBV29-1	TRBJ2-5	few	NA	TGCAGCTCTCTCGGGCGGTACCAAGAGACCCAGTACTTC	CSSLGRYQETQYF